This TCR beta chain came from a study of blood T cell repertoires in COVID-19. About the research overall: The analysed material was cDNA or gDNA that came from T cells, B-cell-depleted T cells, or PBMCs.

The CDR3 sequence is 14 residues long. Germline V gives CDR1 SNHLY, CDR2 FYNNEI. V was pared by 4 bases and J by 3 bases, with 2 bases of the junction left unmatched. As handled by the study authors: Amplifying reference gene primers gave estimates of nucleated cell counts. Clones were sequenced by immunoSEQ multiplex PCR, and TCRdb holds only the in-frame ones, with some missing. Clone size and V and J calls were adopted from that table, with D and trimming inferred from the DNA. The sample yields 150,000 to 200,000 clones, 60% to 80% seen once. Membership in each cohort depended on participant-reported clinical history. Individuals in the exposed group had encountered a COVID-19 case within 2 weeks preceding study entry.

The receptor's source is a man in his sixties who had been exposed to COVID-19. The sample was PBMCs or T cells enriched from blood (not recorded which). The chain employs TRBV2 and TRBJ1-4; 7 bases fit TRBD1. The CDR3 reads CASSGQGSNEKLFF. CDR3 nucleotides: TGTGCCAGCAGTGGACAGGGCTCTAATGAAAAACTGTTTTTT.